These 7 T cell receptor beta chains share one sample of origin, sequenced in a study of naive and memory T cell subsets. Both TRBC1 and TRBC2 were covered by a beta constant-region primer of two equimolar oligonucleotides. The ligated cDNA underwent four PCR rounds using SP2 and nested alpha and beta constant-region primers. Each CDR3 protein is one row after TCRdb ran MiXCR on the UMI-ligation and nested PCR reads. Of about 120,000 distinct CDR3 sequences listed, roughly 32% were seen once; the top ten hold 0.75% to 1%. Sequencing input: central memory CD4+ T cells from blood. The receptors stem from a human donor in good health.

The chain carries TRBV4-1 and TRBJ2-7, with TRBD1 as a possible D gene (6 bases). Per germline, CDR1 MGHRA and CDR2 YSYEKL. V was pared by 2 bases and J by 4 bases, with 15 bases between. The CDR3 runs 15 residues. The CDR3 coding sequence is TGCGCCAGCAGCCAACCAGGGGCTCAGCAGTACGAGCAGTACTTC. Translating it yields CASSQPGAQQYEQYF.

The chain links TRBV5-1 to TRBJ2-1; D is undetermined. The length of the CDR3 is 16 residues. Looked up from germline, CDR1 is SGHRS and CDR2 is YFSETQ. Trimming shortened V by 4 bases and J by 6 bases, and 20 bases separated the two germline ends. The CDR3 spells CASSQLTAGFANEQFF. CDR3 nucleotide sequence: TGCGCCAGCAGCCAGCTCACCGCTGGTTTTGCCAATGAGCAGTTCTTC.

The rearrangement links TRBV20-1 to TRBJ2-1; 13 nucleotides align to TRBD2. Germline CDR1 is DFQATT and CDR2 is SNEGSKA (reference sequence). This CDR3 is 15 amino acids long. J was trimmed by 9 bases and V by 6 bases; bases with no gene match: 11. CDR3 in amino acids: CSAPDGLAGVSEQFF. As DNA, the CDR3 is TGCAGTGCCCCGGACGGACTAGCGGGGGTTAGTGAGCAGTTCTTC.

This chain uses TRBV10-3 with TRBJ2-3; 8 positions agree with TRBD2. Germline V CDR1 and CDR2: ENHRY, SYGVKD. Trimming at V came to 3 bases and at J to 4 bases, leaving 9 bases not matched to a gene. This CDR3 is built from 16 residues. DNA for the CDR3: TGTGCCATCAGTGAAGCGAAGCGGGAGCGACCAGATACGCAGTATTTT. Its translation: CAISEAKRERPDTQYF.

The J gene is TRBJ1-5, the V gene TRBV5-3; 10 bases are a match to TRBD1. TRBV5-3 is labeled an ORF, and its function is uncertain. This CDR3 has 15 amino acids. V gave up 3 bases and J gave up 3 bases; unmatched junction bases: 3. CDR3 loop: CARSSGQGNNQPQHF. DNA of the CDR3: TGTGCCAGAAGCTCGGGACAGGGGAACAATCAGCCCCAGCATTTT.

The genes are TRBV28 and TRBJ2-3; 8 nucleotides line up with TRBD2. Germline V gene data show CDR1 as MDHEN and CDR2 as SYDVKM. J lost 2 bases, V lost 5 bases, and 15 bases had no gene match. The CDR3 is 18 residues long. The CDR3 protein is CASSPINPWTSFTDTQYF. In nucleotides, the CDR3 is TGTGCCAGCAGTCCGATAAATCCTTGGACTAGCTTCACAGATACGCAGTATTTT.

The CDR3 reads CASSQVRVNTGELFF. In nucleotides, the CDR3 is TGTGCCAGCAGCCAAGTTAGGGTGAACACCGGGGAGCTGTTTTTT. The V and J genes are TRBV3-1 and TRBJ2-2; D not resolved. This CDR3 spans 15 amino acids. CDR1 and CDR2 (germline): LGHDT, YNNKEL (reference sequence). The V end was cut by 1 base, the J end by 1 base, with 7 bases between.